These 7 T cell receptor beta chains share one sample of origin, sequenced in a study of identical twins. TCRdb redid the calling of the 5' RACE reads with MiXCR, one entry per CDR3 protein. This sample has 1.5 million to 2 million distinct CDR3 sequences, with around a third found just once. Material for sequencing was cord blood. These receptors were taken from a newborn girl in good health.

This clonotype has more than one count but fewer than ten. The V call is TRBV14, the J call TRBJ2-5; D gene unclear. From germline, CDR1 is SGHDN and CDR2 FVKESK. The CDR3 has 14 amino acids. The V and J ends lost 4 bases and 3 bases respectively, with 12 bases between them. The CDR3 region has the DNA TGTGCCAGCAGCCGATCCGGCAGAAAAGAGACCCAGTACTTC. Amino acid sequence: CASSRSGRKETQYF.

The chain has TRBV5-1 and TRBJ2-3; TRBD2 agrees at 10 bases. Germline CDR1 reads SGHRS; CDR2 reads YFSETQ. J gave up 6 bases and V 2 bases, and 15 bases lay outside the gene matches. The CDR3 consists of 18 residues. CDR3 bases: TGCGCCAGCAGCTTCCCCGATCTAGCGGGAGAAGTTGGCGATACGCAGTATTTT. This sequence encodes CASSFPDLAGEVGDTQYF. The full variable domain, completed using reference TRBV5-1 and TRBJ2-3, is KAGVTQTPRYLIKTRGQQVTLSCSPISGHRSVSWYQQTPGQGLQFLFEYFSETQRNKGNFPGRFSGRQFSNSRSEMNVSTLELGDSALYLCASSFPDLAGEVGDTQYFGPGTRLTVL.

The gene calls are TRBV12-3 or TRBV12-4 and TRBJ1-1; TRBD1 is a possible D gene (6 bases). V lost 2 bases to trimming and J lost 6 bases, with 13 bases between them. This CDR3 has 14 amino acids. The CDR3 loop reads CASSLLRRGAEAFF. CDR3 sequence (DNA): TGTGCCAGCAGTTTACTGCGGAGGGGGGCTGAAGCTTTCTTT.

This rearrangement joins TRBV3-1 to TRBJ2-1, with 9 bases fitting TRBD2. V shed 3 bases and J 3 bases; nucleotides not matched to a gene: 6. The CDR3 extends over 16 amino acids. The germline V gene encodes CDR1 LGHDT and CDR2 YNNKEL (reference sequence). In nucleotides, the CDR3 is TGTGCCAGCAGCCACGATCTAGCGGGATACTACAATGAGCAGTTCTTC. It encodes CASSHDLAGYYNEQFF.

This clonotype was seen many times. The chain recombines TRBV5-1 with TRBJ2-3; D gene unclear. This CDR3 spans 15 amino acids. Germline assignment: CDR1 SGHRS and CDR2 YFSETQ. V lost 0 bases, J lost 4 bases, and 12 bases lay in between. DNA of the CDR3: TGCGCCAGCAGCTTGGCCGTTGCACCCTCAGATACGCAGTATTTT. Amino acids: CASSLAVAPSDTQYF.

This chain links TRBV3-1 with TRBJ2-3; weak D call: TRBD1 (6 bases). Between the trimmed V and J ends, which lost 4 bases and 4 bases, there was a span of 15 bases. This CDR3 spans 15 amino acids. From germline, CDR1 is LGHDT and CDR2 YNNKEL (reference sequence). The chain's CDR3 is CASSPSSRGADTQYF. Here the CDR3 DNA reads TGTGCCAGCAGCCCTTCTAGCAGGGGTGCAGATACGCAGTATTTT.

The genes are TRBV20-1 and TRBJ2-7; D perhaps matches TRBD1 (5 bases). Per the germline V gene, CDR1 is DFQATT and CDR2 is SNEGSKA (reference sequence). Trimming took 3 bases from V and 3 from J, leaving 15 bases between them. This CDR3 has 14 residues. Here the CDR3 DNA reads TGCAGTGCTAGTCCAGGGTCTATCCTCTACGAGCAGTACTTC. Residues: CSASPGSILYEQYF.